This entry lists 24 T cell receptor beta chains sequenced from one sample in a study of CD8 T cells in ankylosing spondylitis. General study results and limits: Characteristic of ankylosing spondylitis blood, it appeared, was a TCR beta motif comprising roughly eight highly homologous variants.

These receptors' targets are unknown. TCRdb re-analysed the 5' RACE reads in MiXCR, keeping a single row per CDR3 protein. The sample lists approximately 500,000 distinct CDR3 sequences; 12% were seen once. Sequencing input: blood, either unsorted or a sorted T cell fraction (not recorded which). The receptors here all came from a male donor with ankylosing spondylitis.

This clonotype has at least ten counts. The chain has TRBV5-5 and TRBJ2-1; 7 bases agree with TRBD2. With V trimmed by 3 bases and J by 3 bases, 3 bases remained unmatched. The CDR3 has 14 residues. Germline values: CDR1 SGHKS, CDR2 YYEKEE (reference sequence). In DNA form, the CDR3 reads TGTGCCAGCAGCTATCTAGCGGACTACAATGAGCAGTTCTTC. It codes for CASSYLADYNEQFF.

The chain couples TRBV18 to TRBJ2-1; no reliable D call. Germline loops: CDR1 KGHSH, CDR2 LQKENI. CDR3 length equals 13 residues. Trimming removed 2 bases at V and 5 bases at J, with 7 bases between. Here the CDR3 DNA reads TGTGCCAGCTCACCAACAGCAGACAATGAGCAGTTCTTC. This translates into CASSPTADNEQFF.

In its sample, this clonotype was seen many times. V gene TRBV12-3 or TRBV12-4 combines with J gene TRBJ2-2, with a weak D call TRBD1 (5 bases). Trimming took 6 bases from V and 1 from J, leaving 15 bases between them. The CDR3 length is 16 residues. In DNA form, the CDR3 reads TGTGCCAGCAGAAGACTGACCGGACAGAACACCGGGGAGCTGTTTTTT. Protein: CASRRLTGQNTGELFF.

This clonotype was found many times. The chain recombines TRBV12-3 or TRBV12-4 with TRBJ1-5, with D maybe TRBD1 (5 bases). The CDR3 length is 16 residues. The germline V and J ends were trimmed by 4 bases and 0 bases, with 13 bases remaining between them. CDR3 sequence (DNA): TGTGCCAGCAGTTCCCAGGGACCCTTTAGCAATCAGCCCCAGCATTTT. Protein sequence: CASSSQGPFSNQPQHF.

The chain carries TRBV7-9 and TRBJ1-2, with a tentative D call TRBD1 (5 bases). The germline V gene encodes CDR1 SEHNR and CDR2 FQNEAQ (reference sequence). Trimming left V 1 base short and J 8 bases short, with 14 bases between. CDR3 length: 14 residues. The CDR3 sequence: CASSLEGTTRGYTF. CDR3 coding DNA: TGTGCCAGCAGCTTAGAAGGGACTACGAGGGGCTACACCTTC.

This clonotype was recorded many times. V gene TRBV4-2 combines with J gene TRBJ2-1, with 7 positions matching TRBD2. Germline V gene lookup returns CDR1 LGHNA and CDR2 YNFKEQ. The V segment lost 1 base and the J segment 6 bases; nucleotides outside the gene matches: 0. The CDR3 runs 13 residues. The CDR3 region has the DNA TGTGCCAGCAGCCAAGGGGGGGGCAATGAGCAGTTCTTC. Translating it yields CASSQGGGNEQFF.

This clonotype was seen more than once but under ten times. V gene TRBV15 combines with J gene TRBJ2-4; 7 nucleotides line up with TRBD2. The CDR3 length is 14 residues. Germline V gives CDR1 LNHNV, CDR2 YYDKDF (reference sequence). V lost 8 bases, J lost 7 bases, and 11 bases stayed unmatched. The CDR3 protein is CATSGGARGNIQYF. DNA of the CDR3: TGTGCCACCTCTGGCGGGGCGCGGGGGAACATTCAGTACTTC.

The J gene is TRBJ2-7, the V gene TRBV5-1; 8 nucleotides match TRBD2. J gave up 3 bases and V 1 base, and 12 bases lay outside the gene matches. The germline gives CDR1 SGHRS, CDR2 YFSETQ. This CDR3 has 17 amino acids. The CDR3 DNA sequence: TGCGCCAGCAGCTTGTCACCCAAGGGGCGGGGGGACTACGAGCAGTACGTC. Its protein product is CASSLSPKGRGDYEQYV.

This clonotype has a count of ten or more. The chain is built from TRBV11-2 and TRBJ2-7, with a tentative D call TRBD2 (6 bases). This CDR3 contains 15 residues. CDR1 is SGHAT and CDR2 is FQNNGV in the germline V gene. V gave up 0 bases and J gave up 3 bases, with 12 bases separating them. The CDR3 region has the DNA TGTGCCAGCAGCTTAGAGGGGCAGGGACTCTACGAGCAGTACTTC. Translation: CASSLEGQGLYEQYF.

V and J are TRBV7-9 and TRBJ2-1; D remains ambiguous. V was shortened by 3 bases and J by 5 bases, with 11 bases between the two germline ends. CDR3 length: 14 amino acids. The germline V gene encodes CDR1 SEHNR and CDR2 FQNEAQ (reference sequence). Here the CDR3 reads CASSFVVGDNEQFF. The CDR3 DNA reads as TGTGCCAGCAGCTTCGTTGTGGGTGACAATGAGCAGTTCTTC.

The V gene is TRBV9, the J gene TRBJ2-7; no clear D. Trimming pared 0 bases from V and 5 bases from J, leaving 9 bases between. Germline loops: CDR1 SGDLS, CDR2 YYNGEE. There are 13 residues in the CDR3. CDR3 coding DNA: TGTGCCAGCAGCGTAGGGGTAAATCACGAGCAGTACGTC. Its translation is CASSVGVNHEQYV.

The V call is TRBV20-1, the J call TRBJ2-1, with unresolved D. The CDR3 contains 13 residues. V was cut by 2 bases and J by 5 bases, with 10 bases left in between. Per germline, CDR1 DFQATT and CDR2 SNEGSKA (reference sequence). The CDR3: CSARWNANNEQFF. CDR3 in DNA: TGCAGTGCTAGATGGAACGCAAACAATGAGCAGTTCTTC.

This clonotype was counted a few times. The CDR3 sequence is CASSLAASGRDYEQYF. CDR3 sequence (DNA): TGTGCCAGCAGCTTAGCGGCTAGCGGGAGAGACTACGAGCAGTACTTC. This chain joins TRBV7-8 and TRBJ2-7, with 10 bases aligning to TRBD2. Germline values: CDR1 SGHVS, CDR2 FQNEAQ. Trimming removed 0 bases from V and 3 bases from J; junction bases left unmatched: 5. The CDR3 length is 16 residues.

A few counts support this clonotype. The chain combines TRBV6-5 with TRBJ1-5; maybe TRBD1 (6 bases). CDR3 length: 15 amino acids. From germline, CDR1 is MNHEY and CDR2 SVGAGI. V was cut by 2 bases and J by 2 bases, with 10 bases left in between. The CDR3 DNA follows: TGTGCCAGCAGTTACCGGGGGGCTGGCAATCAGCCCCAGCATTTT. Translating gives CASSYRGAGNQPQHF.

A remark on this clonotype: The CDR3 ends on some other residue instead of the conserved phenylalanine or tryptophan, so this is likely a read error. The chain joins TRBV4-2 to TRBJ1-1; D may be TRBD1 (5 bases). V was trimmed by 1 base and J by 6 bases, leaving 12 bases between them. The germline gives CDR1 LGHNA, CDR2 YNFKEQ. The CDR3 spans 14 residues. In DNA, the CDR3 is TGTGCCAGCAGCCAAGCTGGGGGGGTTGCTGAAGCTTTCTGT. Its protein is CASSQAGGVAEAFC.

This clonotype has a handful of counts. The chain carries TRBV29-1 and TRBJ2-5, with TRBD2 matching over 7 bases. The CDR3 is made up of 14 amino acids. V dropped 4 bases and J dropped 3; count of bases not matched to a gene: 8. Germline values: CDR1 SQVTM, CDR2 ANQGSEA. The CDR3 DNA sequence: TGCAGCGTTGGTAGGACTAGAGAGAAAGAGACCCAGTACTTC. Translation: CSVGRTREKETQYF.

This chain links TRBV12-5 with TRBJ2-5, with 7 bases aligning to TRBD1. The length of the CDR3 is 14 residues. Per the germline V gene, CDR1 is LGHNT and CDR2 is FRNRAP. J lost 0 bases, V lost 6 bases, and 4 bases had no gene match. CDR3 sequence: CASGPGTDQETQYF. CDR3 in DNA: TGTGCTAGTGGACCCGGGACAGACCAAGAGACCCAGTACTTC. Full variable domain (remainder filled in from reference TRBV12-5 and TRBJ2-5): DARVTQTPRHKVTEMGQEVTMRCQPILGHNTVFWYRQTMMQGLELLAYFRNRAPLDDSGMPKDRFSAEMPDATLATLKIQPSEPRDSAVYFCASGPGTDQETQYFGPGTRLLVL.

This clonotype was seen more than once but under ten times. The V gene is TRBV20-1, the J gene TRBJ2-5; D gene ambiguous. The V gene lost 4 bases and the J gene lost 2 bases, with 14 bases spanning the gap. This CDR3 is 14 amino acids long. Germline lookup yields CDR1 DFQATT and CDR2 SNEGSKA (reference sequence). The CDR3 here is CSANEADGQETQYF. The DNA of the CDR3 is TGCAGTGCTAACGAGGCGGATGGGCAAGAGACCCAGTACTTC.

This clonotype was recorded a few times. The rearrangement joins TRBV27 to TRBJ1-1, with a possible D match to TRBD1 (5 bases). This CDR3 has 14 amino acids. Germline CDR1 reads MNHEY; CDR2 reads SMNVEV (reference sequence). V was cut by 0 bases and J by 12 bases, with 17 bases left in between. CDR3 in DNA: TGTGCCAGCAGTTTATCAATTAGTGGGGCGTCATCTTTCTTT. The encoded protein is CASSLSISGASSFF.

This clonotype has ten or more counts. The V gene is TRBV6-1, the J gene TRBJ2-2; TRBD2 is a possible D gene (6 bases). V gave up 1 base and J gave up 4 bases, with 10 bases separating them. The CDR3 is made up of 15 amino acids. Germline lookup yields CDR1 MNHNS and CDR2 SASEGT. DNA of the CDR3: TGTGCCAGCAGTGAAGAGGAGGGAAGCACCGGGGAGCTGTTTTTT. Translation: CASSEEEGSTGELFF.

This clonotype showed up just a few times. The rearrangement joins TRBV7-2 to TRBJ2-2; TRBD2 is a possible D gene (5 bases). The germline V and J ends were trimmed by 7 bases and 1 base, with 13 bases remaining between them. CDR3 length: 15 residues. Germline lookup yields CDR1 SGHTA and CDR2 FQGNSA. The DNA of the CDR3 is TGTGCCAGCACCCTCGGGGTGGGGAACACCGGGGAGCTGTTTTTT. Translating it yields CASTLGVGNTGELFF.

This clonotype occurred a few times. The rearrangement links TRBV12-3 or TRBV12-4 to TRBJ2-1; D is ambiguous. The CDR3 runs to 13 residues. Between the trimmed V and J ends, which lost 4 bases and 6 bases, there was a span of 10 bases. The CDR3 is CASSSTPSNEQFF. CDR3 DNA sequence: TGTGCCAGCAGTTCCACCCCGAGCAATGAGCAGTTCTTC.

The gene calls are TRBV9 and TRBJ2-4, with a tentative D call TRBD2 (5 bases). CDR1 is SGDLS, CDR2 YYNGEE, per germline. This CDR3 comprises 14 residues. V lost 0 bases, J lost 8 bases, and 12 bases lay in between. The CDR3 spells CASSVEIGEYIQYF. CDR3 DNA: TGTGCCAGCAGCGTAGAGATCGGGGAATACATTCAGTACTTC.

The chain carries TRBV15 and TRBJ1-2, with D hard to call. The CDR3 length is 14 residues. Trimming pared 0 bases from V and 8 bases from J, leaving 13 bases between. Germline V lookup: CDR1 LNHNV, CDR2 YYDKDF (reference sequence). The CDR3 DNA is TGTGCCACCAGCAGAGATGCCCGCGATGGGGGCTACACCTTC. The encoded protein is CATSRDARDGGYTF.